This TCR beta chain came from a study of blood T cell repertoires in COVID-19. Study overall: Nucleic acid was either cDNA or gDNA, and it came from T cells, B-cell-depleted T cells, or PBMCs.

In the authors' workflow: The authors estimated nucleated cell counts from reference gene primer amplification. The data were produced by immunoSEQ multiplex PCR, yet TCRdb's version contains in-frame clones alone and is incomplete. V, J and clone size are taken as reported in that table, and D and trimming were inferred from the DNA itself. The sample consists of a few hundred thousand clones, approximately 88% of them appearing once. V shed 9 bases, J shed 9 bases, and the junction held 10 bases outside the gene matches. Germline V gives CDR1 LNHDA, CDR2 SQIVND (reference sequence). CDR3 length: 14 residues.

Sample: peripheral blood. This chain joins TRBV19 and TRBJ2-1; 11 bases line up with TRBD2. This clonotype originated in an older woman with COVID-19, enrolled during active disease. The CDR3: CASLELAGVSEQFF. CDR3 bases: TGTGCCAGCCTAGAACTAGCGGGAGTTAGTGAGCAGTTCTTC.